These 21 T cell receptor beta chains came from one sample sequenced in a study of regulatory T cells in long-lasting Graves disease. Investigators prepared the TCR beta libraries by applying iRepertoire HTBI primers and Arm-PCR of CDR3 regions. Each CDR3 protein gets one entry after TCRdb re-called the multiplex PCR reads with MiXCR. The sample lists 350,000 to 500,000 distinct CDR3 sequences, roughly 23% occurring once. Time point denoted: persistent/refractory GD, antithyroid drugs over 5 years with positive TRAb. Making the TCR library involved RNA that had been extracted from PBMCs. Sequenced here: peripheral blood mononuclear cells (PBMCs), sampled when the disease was refractory, from a patient treated with antithyroid drugs. All receptors derive from a female donor with Graves disease.

The chain carries TRBV14 and TRBJ2-5; TRBD1 might be the D (6 bases). V was cut by 0 bases and J by 2 bases, with 16 bases left in between. Germline V gene lookup returns CDR1 SGHDN and CDR2 FVKESK. The CDR3 length is 17 residues. The CDR3 DNA sequence: TGTGCCAGCAGCCAAGAGAGCTGGGGGCTAGGGCAAGAGACCCAGTACTTC. Its protein product is CASSQESWGLGQETQYF.

This clonotype was recorded at least ten times. The CDR3 coding sequence is TGTGCCAGCAGGCGGGGGGAGCCCGGGGAGCTGTTTTTT. It translates to CASRRGEPGELFF. The chain carries TRBV12-3 or TRBV12-4 and TRBJ2-2; 8 nucleotides match TRBD2. The CDR3 is 13 amino acids. V dropped 6 bases and J dropped 6; count of bases not matched to a gene: 3.

The sample holds many counts of this clonotype. V and J are TRBV2 and TRBJ2-1, with TRBD2 identical over 14 bases. This CDR3 is 15 amino acids long. Trimming took 6 bases from V and 8 from J; bases not matched to a gene: 6. CDR1 is SNHLY and CDR2 is FYNNEI in the germline V gene. CDR3 protein: CASRGLAGVFDEQFF. In nucleotides, the CDR3 is TGTGCCAGCAGGGGACTAGCGGGAGTTTTCGATGAGCAGTTCTTC.

Ten or more counts support this clonotype. V and J are TRBV28 and TRBJ2-7; TRBD2 matches at 10 bases. The CDR3 runs to 17 residues. V dropped 4 bases and J dropped 0; count of bases not matched to a gene: 9. CDR1 and CDR2 (germline): MDHEN, SYDVKM. CDR3 sequence (DNA): TGTGCCAGCAGTTCCCTCCTAGCGGGAGTATTCTCCTACGAGCAGTACTTC. This codes for CASSSLLAGVFSYEQYF.

This clonotype appeared many times. The chain uses TRBV28 and TRBJ2-7, with TRBD1 identical over 9 bases. J lost 0 bases, V lost 4 bases, and 4 bases had no gene match. Per the germline V gene, CDR1 is MDHEN and CDR2 is SYDVKM. The CDR3 totals 15 residues. The CDR3 sequence: CASSSDRGISYEQYF. The CDR3 nucleotides read TGTGCCAGCAGTTCGGACAGGGGAATCTCCTACGAGCAGTACTTC.

The chain carries TRBV28 and TRBJ1-5; weak D call: TRBD1 (5 bases). The CDR3 has 17 residues. Germline CDR1 and CDR2: MDHEN and SYDVKM. V dropped 3 bases and J dropped 4 bases, with 19 bases sitting between them. The CDR3 protein is CASSFPREPKGNQPQHF. The CDR3 coding sequence is TGTGCCAGCAGTTTCCCTAGAGAACCCAAGGGGAATCAGCCCCAGCATTTT.

This clonotype has a count of ten or more. This sequence joins TRBV10-3 and TRBJ1-4, with 9 bases identical to TRBD1. Germline V lookup: CDR1 ENHRY, CDR2 SYGVKD. V lost 3 bases, J lost 10 bases, and 9 bases stayed unmatched. This CDR3 has 15 residues. CDR3 amino acids: CAISELGQGHGKLFF. CDR3 sequence (DNA): TGTGCCATCAGTGAATTGGGACAGGGACATGGAAAACTGTTTTTT.

This clonotype has at least ten counts. The V and J genes are TRBV28 and TRBJ1-3; no clear D. Germline V CDR1 and CDR2: MDHEN, SYDVKM. V was pared by 3 bases and J by 0 bases, with 6 bases between. This CDR3 region has 14 residues. As DNA, the CDR3 is TGTGCCAGCAGTTTGGGCCTCTCTGGAAACACCATATATTTT. It translates to CASSLGLSGNTIYF.

The chain has TRBV20-1 and TRBJ2-5; 9 positions agree with TRBD2. The CDR3 is 15 amino acids. V trimming: 4 bases; J trimming: 1 base; junction bases outside the gene matches: 7. Germline V CDR1 and CDR2: DFQATT, SNEGSKA (reference sequence). This CDR3 reads CSAKGQREAQETQYF. CDR3 nucleotide sequence: TGCAGTGCTAAAGGACAGCGGGAGGCCCAAGAGACCCAGTACTTC.

This clonotype was found many times. This CDR3 reads CSARTGTGGSYEQYF. The CDR3 nucleotides are TGCAGTGCTAGGACGGGGACAGGGGGGAGCTACGAGCAGTACTTC. V usage is TRBV20-1 and J usage is TRBJ2-7; 11 positions agree with TRBD1. V shed 3 bases, J shed 3 bases, and the junction held 7 bases outside the gene matches. The CDR3 covers 15 residues. Germline V gene data show CDR1 as DFQATT and CDR2 as SNEGSKA (reference sequence).

This chain links TRBV7-9 with TRBJ1-1; D gene unclear. The V and J ends lost 5 bases and 1 base respectively, with 14 bases between them. CDR3 length equals 15 residues. Germline lookup yields CDR1 SEHNR and CDR2 FQNEAQ (reference sequence). The CDR3 DNA reads as TGTGCCAGCAGCACTCCGGACGGGCGGAACACTGAAGCTTTCTTT. Translating it yields CASSTPDGRNTEAFF.

This clonotype was recorded at least ten times. The V gene is TRBV11-3, the J gene TRBJ2-2, with D perhaps TRBD1 (6 bases). The CDR3 is 15 residues long. Trimming removed 3 bases at V and 4 bases at J, with 12 bases between. Per germline, CDR1 SGHNT and CDR2 YENEEA. CDR3 in amino acids: CASSLGDISTGELFF. CDR3 nucleotide sequence: TGTGCCAGCAGCTTGGGGGACATAAGCACCGGGGAGCTGTTTTTT. The complete variable domain, with remaining parts taken from reference TRBV11-3 and TRBJ2-2, reads EAGVVQSPRYKIIEKKQPVAFWCNPISGHNTLYWYLQNLGQGPELLIRYENEEAVDDSQLPKDRFSAERLKGVDSTLKIQPAELGDSAVYLCASSLGDISTGELFFGEGSRLTVL.

This clonotype came up a few times. The chain combines TRBV30 with TRBJ2-5, with D maybe TRBD2 (5 bases). The germline V gene has CDR1 GTSNPN and CDR2 SVGIG (reference sequence). V lost 3 bases, J lost 4 bases, and 15 bases lay in between. The CDR3 loop spans 14 amino acids. CDR3 in amino acids: CAWRGLQERETQYF. The CDR3 bases are TGTGCCTGGAGAGGACTCCAGGAGAGAGAGACCCAGTACTTC.

The chain carries TRBV14 and TRBJ1-1; D call uncertain. Germline assignment: CDR1 SGHDN and CDR2 FVKESK. The length of the CDR3 is 13 residues. V dropped 2 bases and J dropped 1 base, with 5 bases sitting between them. CDR3 in amino acids: CASSQSWNTEAFF. The CDR3 bases are TGTGCCAGCAGCCAAAGCTGGAACACTGAAGCTTTCTTT.

This chain joins TRBV7-9 and TRBJ2-1, with D possibly TRBD1 on 6 matching bases. V lost 8 bases, J lost 8 bases, and 13 bases lay in between. There are 12 residues in the CDR3. Germline CDR1 and CDR2: SEHNR and FQNEAQ (reference sequence). CDR3 in DNA: TGTGCCAGCGGTGAAAGGGGGTATGAGCAGTTCTTC. It codes for CASGERGYEQFF.

In the case of this clonotype: This could be a read error, since a much larger clone is one nucleotide away. This chain connects TRBV5-1 to TRBJ1-2; TRBD1 agrees at 7 bases. Germline V gene data show CDR1 as SGHRS and CDR2 as YFSETQ. The CDR3 has 13 residues. Unmatched junction bases numbered 5, after V lost 2 bases and J lost 7 bases. CDR3 nucleotide sequence: TGCGCCAGCAGCTTCACAGGGGCCGGTGGCTACACCTTC. Its protein product is CASSFTGAGGYTF. The variable domain in full, with the rest retrieved from reference TRBV5-1 and TRBJ1-2, is KAGVTQTPRYLIKTRGQQVTLSCSPISGHRSVSWYQQTPGQGLQFLFEYFSETQRNKGNFPGRFSGRQFSNSRSEMNVSTLELGDSALYLCASSFTGAGGYTFGSGTRLTVV.

This clonotype showed up many times. J is TRBJ2-7 and V is TRBV7-2; no firm D call. Germline lookup yields CDR1 SGHTA and CDR2 FQGNSA. The CDR3 runs to 15 residues. Between the trimmed V and J ends, which lost 3 bases and 3 bases, there was a span of 15 bases. The CDR3 coding sequence is TGTGCCAGCAGCTTGGCGACCCTAAGCCTCTACGAGCAGTACTTC. Translated, it gives CASSLATLSLYEQYF.

The sample holds a few counts of this clonotype. The chain couples TRBV7-9 to TRBJ2-7; 9 bases align to TRBD1. The ends lost 2 bases at V and 4 bases at J; junction bases unmatched: 3. Germline V gene data show CDR1 as SEHNR and CDR2 as FQNEAQ (reference sequence). The CDR3 runs to 14 residues. CDR3 sequence (DNA): TGTGCCAGCAGCTTACCGGGGACAGGGTACGAGCAGTACTTC. It translates to CASSLPGTGYEQYF. Full variable domain (rest looked up from reference TRBV7-9 and TRBJ2-7): DTGVSQNPRHKITKRGQNVTFRCDPISEHNRLYWYRQTLGQGPEFLTYFQNEAQLEKSRLLSDRFSAERPKGSFSTLEIQRTEQGDSAMYLCASSLPGTGYEQYFGPGTRLTVT.

As DNA, the CDR3 is TGTGCCAGCAACCGGGACAGGGGAGCGAATGAGCAGTTCTTC. Protein sequence: CASNRDRGANEQFF. V and J are TRBV7-2 and TRBJ2-1, with 10 positions matching TRBD1. The CDR3 has 14 amino acids. Unmatched junction bases numbered 7, after V lost 7 bases and J lost 7 bases. The V gene's germline CDR1 is SGHTA and CDR2 FQGNSA.

In its sample, this clonotype was seen a few times. The DNA of the CDR3 is TGCGCCAGCAGCCCCAAGTTCATCAGGGACGCTGGAAACACCATATATTTT. Residues: CASSPKFIRDAGNTIYF. This chain connects TRBV4-1 to TRBJ1-3; the D gene is possibly TRBD1 (5 bases). The germline CDR1 and CDR2 sequences are MGHRA and YSYEKL. V was pared by 4 bases and J by 2 bases, with 18 bases between. The CDR3 extends over 17 amino acids.

This clonotype came up many times. The chain is built from TRBV27 and TRBJ1-1, with 7 bases matching TRBD1. V dropped 2 bases and J dropped 4; count of bases not matched to a gene: 4. Germline-derived CDR1 and CDR2 are MNHEY and SMNVEV (reference sequence). This CDR3 has 14 amino acids. The CDR3 DNA is TGTGCCAGCAGTTTAAACAGGGGTGGCACTGAAGCTTTCTTT. Its translation is CASSLNRGGTEAFF.